This T cell receptor (beta chain) was obtained from a study of post-analysis software for immune sequencing data. Only a few counts were recorded for this clonotype. Its antigen is as yet unknown. Sequencing libraries made from TCR beta cDNA carried unique molecular identifiers. TCRdb itself ran the PCR reads through MiXCR, one entry per CDR3 protein. The sample consists of approximately 440,000 distinct CDR3 sequences, roughly 45% of them appearing once. Trimming removed 0 bases from V and 2 bases from J; junction bases left unmatched: 5. CDR3 length: 16 amino acids. Germline V gene data show CDR1 as SGHRS and CDR2 as YFSETQ. Study findings and constraints: Included in a set of a handful of TRBV segments more frequent in patients than controls were TRBV5-6, TRBV5-1 and TRBV20-1.

The chain recombines TRBV5-1 with TRBJ2-1, with 7 bases that match TRBD1. The receptor's source is a girl aged 5-17 years with multiple sclerosis. The sample was blood. Here the CDR3 DNA reads TGCGCCAGCAGCTTGGTTTACAGGGGCCCCTACAATGAGCAGTTCTTC. Its protein product is CASSLVYRGPYNEQFF.